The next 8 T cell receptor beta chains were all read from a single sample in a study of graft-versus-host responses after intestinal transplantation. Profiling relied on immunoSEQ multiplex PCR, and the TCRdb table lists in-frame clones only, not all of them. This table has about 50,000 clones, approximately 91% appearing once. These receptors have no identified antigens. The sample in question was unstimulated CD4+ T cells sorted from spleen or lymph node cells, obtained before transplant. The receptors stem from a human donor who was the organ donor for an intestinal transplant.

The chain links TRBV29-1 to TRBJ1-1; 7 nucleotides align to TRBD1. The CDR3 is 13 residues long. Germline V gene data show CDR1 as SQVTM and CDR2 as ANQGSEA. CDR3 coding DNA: TGCACCGCCCAGGGGGGCATGAACACTGAAGCTTTCTTT. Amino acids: CTAQGGMNTEAFF.

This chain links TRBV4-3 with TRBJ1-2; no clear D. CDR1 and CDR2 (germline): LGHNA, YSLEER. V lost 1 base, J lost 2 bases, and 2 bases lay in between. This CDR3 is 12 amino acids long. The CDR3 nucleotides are TGCGCCAGCAGCCAAGCCAACTATGGCTACACCTTC. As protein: CASSQANYGYTF.

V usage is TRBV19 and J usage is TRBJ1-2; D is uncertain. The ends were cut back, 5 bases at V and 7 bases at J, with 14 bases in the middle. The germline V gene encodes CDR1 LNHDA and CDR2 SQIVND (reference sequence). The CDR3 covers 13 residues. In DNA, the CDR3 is TGTGCCAGTAGTCTAGGACGGAGCTCTGGCTACACCTTC. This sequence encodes CASSLGRSSGYTF.

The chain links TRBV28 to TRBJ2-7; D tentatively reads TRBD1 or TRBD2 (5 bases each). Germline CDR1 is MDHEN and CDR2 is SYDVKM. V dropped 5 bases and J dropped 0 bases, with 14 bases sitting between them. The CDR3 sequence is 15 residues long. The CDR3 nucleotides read TGTGCCAGCAGTCCCTGGGACCCAACCTCCTACGAGCAGTACTTC. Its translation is CASSPWDPTSYEQYF.

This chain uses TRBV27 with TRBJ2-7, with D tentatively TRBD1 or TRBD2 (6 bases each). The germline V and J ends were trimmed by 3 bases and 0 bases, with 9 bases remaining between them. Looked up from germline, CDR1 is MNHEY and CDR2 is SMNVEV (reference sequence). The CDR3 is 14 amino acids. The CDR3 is CASSFRGDSYEQYF. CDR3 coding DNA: TGTGCCAGCAGTTTTAGGGGGGACTCCTACGAGCAGTACTTC.

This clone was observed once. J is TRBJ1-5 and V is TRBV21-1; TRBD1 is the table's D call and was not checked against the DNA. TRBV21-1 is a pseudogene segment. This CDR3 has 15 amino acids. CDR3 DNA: TGTGCCAGCAGCAAAAGGGACAATGAGAATCAGCCCCAGCATTTT. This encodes CASSKRDNENQPQHF.

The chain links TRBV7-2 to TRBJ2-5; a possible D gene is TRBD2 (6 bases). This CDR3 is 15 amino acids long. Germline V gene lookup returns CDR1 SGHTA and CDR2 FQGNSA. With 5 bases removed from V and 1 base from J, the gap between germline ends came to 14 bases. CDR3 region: CASSPFGGVQETQYF. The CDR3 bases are TGTGCCAGCAGCCCATTTGGCGGGGTCCAAGAGACCCAGTACTTC.

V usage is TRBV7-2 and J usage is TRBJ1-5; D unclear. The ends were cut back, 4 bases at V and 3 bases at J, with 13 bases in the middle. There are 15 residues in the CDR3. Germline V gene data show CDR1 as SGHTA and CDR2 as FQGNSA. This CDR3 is CASSYTLRLNQPQHF. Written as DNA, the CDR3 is TGTGCCAGCAGCTACACTCTCAGACTCAATCAGCCCCAGCATTTT. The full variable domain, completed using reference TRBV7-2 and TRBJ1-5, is GAGVSQSPSNKVTEKGKDVELRCDPISGHTALYWYRQSLGQGLEFLIYFQGNSAPDKSGLPSDRFSAERTGGSVSTLTIQRTQQEDSAVYLCASSYTLRLNQPQHFGDGTRLSIL.